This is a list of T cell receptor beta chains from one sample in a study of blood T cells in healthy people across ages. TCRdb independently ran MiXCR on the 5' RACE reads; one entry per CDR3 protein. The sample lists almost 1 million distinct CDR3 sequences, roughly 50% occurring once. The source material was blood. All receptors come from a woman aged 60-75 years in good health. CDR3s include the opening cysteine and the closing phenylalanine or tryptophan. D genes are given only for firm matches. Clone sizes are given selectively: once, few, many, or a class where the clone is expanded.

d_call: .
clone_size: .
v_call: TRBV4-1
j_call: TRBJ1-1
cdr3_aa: CASSQGRGISYTEAFF
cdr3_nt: TGCGCCAGCAGCCAAGGTCGGGGTATTTCTTACACTGAAGCTTTCTTT

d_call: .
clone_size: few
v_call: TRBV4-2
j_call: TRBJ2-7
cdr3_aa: CASSQESFGGLEQYF
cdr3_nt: TGTGCCAGCAGCCAAGAAAGTTTCGGGGGACTCGAGCAGTACTTC

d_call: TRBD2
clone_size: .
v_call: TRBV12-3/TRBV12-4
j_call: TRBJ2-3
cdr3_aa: CSSGRPRTDTQYF
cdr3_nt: TGTTCCAGCGGGAGGCCTCGCACAGATACGCAGTATTTT

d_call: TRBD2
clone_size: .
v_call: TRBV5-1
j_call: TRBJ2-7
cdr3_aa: CASSWTRLAGGSYEQYF
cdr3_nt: TGCGCCAGCAGCTGGACCCGACTAGCGGGAGGGTCCTACGAGCAGTACTTC

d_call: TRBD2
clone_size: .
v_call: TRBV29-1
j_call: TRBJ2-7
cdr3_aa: CSVSSGPYEQYF
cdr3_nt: TGCAGCGTGTCTAGCGGGCCCTACGAGCAGTACTTC

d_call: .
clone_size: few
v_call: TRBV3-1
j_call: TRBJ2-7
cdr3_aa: CASSQEPSVADEQYF
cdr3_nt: TGTGCCAGCAGCCAAGAACCCTCCGTAGCTGACGAGCAGTACTTC

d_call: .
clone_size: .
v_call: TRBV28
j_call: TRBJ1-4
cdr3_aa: CASGGGNNEKLFF
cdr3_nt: TGTGCCAGCGGCGGAGGCAATAATGAAAAACTGTTTTTT

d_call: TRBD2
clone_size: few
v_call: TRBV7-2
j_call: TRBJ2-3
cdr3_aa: CASRGRARDTQYF
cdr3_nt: TGTGCCAGCCGCGGGAGGGCAAGGGATACGCAGTATTTT

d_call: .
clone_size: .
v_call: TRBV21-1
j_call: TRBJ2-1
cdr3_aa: CASSKHARETSYNEQFF
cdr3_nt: TGTGCCAGCAGCAAACATGCTCGGGAGACATCCTACAATGAGCAGTTCTTC

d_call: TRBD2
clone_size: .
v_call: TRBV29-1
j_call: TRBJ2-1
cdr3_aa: CSVDWRGDYNEQFF
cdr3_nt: TGCAGCGTTGATTGGCGGGGGGACTACAATGAGCAGTTCTTC

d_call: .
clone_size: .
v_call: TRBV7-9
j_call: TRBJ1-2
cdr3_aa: CASSPPASYGYTF
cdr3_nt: TGTGCCAGCAGCCCCCCAGCCAGCTATGGCTACACCTTC

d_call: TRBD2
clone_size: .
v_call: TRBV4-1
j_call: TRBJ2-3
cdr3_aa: CASSQAGGVDTDTQYF
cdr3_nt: TGCGCCAGCAGCCAAGCGGGGGGAGTTGACACAGATACGCAGTATTTT

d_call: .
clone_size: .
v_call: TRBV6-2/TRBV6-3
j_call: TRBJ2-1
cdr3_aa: CASSYPTQGGEQFF
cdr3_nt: TGTGCCAGCAGTTACCCGACACAGGGAGGTGAGCAGTTCTTC

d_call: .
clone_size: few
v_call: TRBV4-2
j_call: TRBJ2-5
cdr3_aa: CASSHLPGAGQGQTQYF
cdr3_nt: TGTGCCAGCAGCCACCTACCCGGGGCAGGCCAAGGGCAGACCCAGTACTTC

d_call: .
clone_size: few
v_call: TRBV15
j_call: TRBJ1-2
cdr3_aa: CATQVNGGYTF
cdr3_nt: TGTGCCACGCAGGTGAATGGGGGCTACACCTTC

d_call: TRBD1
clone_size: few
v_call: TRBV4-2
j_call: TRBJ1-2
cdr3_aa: CASGGTGLNYGYTF
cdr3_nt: TGTGCCAGCGGAGGGACAGGGCTTAACTATGGCTACACCTTC

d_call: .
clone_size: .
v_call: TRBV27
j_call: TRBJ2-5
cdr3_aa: CASSFAGGSYF
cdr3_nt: .

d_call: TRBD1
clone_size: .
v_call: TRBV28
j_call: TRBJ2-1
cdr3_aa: CASSFPGQPYNEQFF
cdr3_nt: TGTGCCAGCAGTTTCCCGGGACAGCCATACAATGAGCAGTTCTTC

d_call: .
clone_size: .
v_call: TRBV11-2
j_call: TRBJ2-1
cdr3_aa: CASSSPGFNEQFF
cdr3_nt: TGTGCCAGCAGCTCGCCAGGGTTCAATGAGCAGTTCTTC

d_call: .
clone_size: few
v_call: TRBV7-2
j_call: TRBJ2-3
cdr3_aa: CASSINGRSSTDTQYF
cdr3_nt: TGTGCCAGCAGCATTAATGGCCGGTCTAGCACAGATACGCAGTATTTT

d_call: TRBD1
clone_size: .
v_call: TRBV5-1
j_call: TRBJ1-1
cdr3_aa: CASNRGGRSIGTEAFF
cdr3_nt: TGCGCCAGCAACAGGGGCGGACGTTCTATTGGCACTGAAGCTTTCTTT

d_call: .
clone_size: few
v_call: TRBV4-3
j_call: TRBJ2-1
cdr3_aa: CASSQDSTSNYNEQFF
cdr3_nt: TGCGCCAGCAGCCAAGATTCAACTAGTAACTACAATGAGCAGTTCTTC

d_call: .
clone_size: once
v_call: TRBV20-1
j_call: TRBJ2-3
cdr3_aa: CSARDTEHVEQYF
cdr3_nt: TGCAGTGCTAGAGATACCGAACACGTAGAGCAGTATTTT

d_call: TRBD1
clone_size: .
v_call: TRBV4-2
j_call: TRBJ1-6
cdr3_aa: CASSPRDRGRSPLHF
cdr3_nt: TGTGCCAGCAGCCCCCGTGACAGGGGCCGTTCACCCCTCCACTTT

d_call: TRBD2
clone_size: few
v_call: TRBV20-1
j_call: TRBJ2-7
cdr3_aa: CSARVAGEIFRRAYEQYF
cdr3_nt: TGCAGTGCTAGAGTAGCGGGAGAAATCTTTAGAAGAGCCTACGAGCAGTACTTC

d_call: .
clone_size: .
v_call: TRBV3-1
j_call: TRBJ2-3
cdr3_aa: CASSPGWVDTQYF
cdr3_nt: TGTGCCAGCAGCCCCGGTTGGGTAGATACGCAGTATTTT

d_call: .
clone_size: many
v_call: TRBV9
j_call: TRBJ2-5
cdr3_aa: CASSVYWGAQETQYF
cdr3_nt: TGTGCCAGCAGCGTATATTGGGGGGCTCAAGAGACCCAGTACTTC

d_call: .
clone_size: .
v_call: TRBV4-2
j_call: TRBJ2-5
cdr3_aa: CTSSQDGRKGETQYF
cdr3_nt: TGTACCAGCAGCCAGGATGGACGGAAGGGGGAGACCCAGTACTTC

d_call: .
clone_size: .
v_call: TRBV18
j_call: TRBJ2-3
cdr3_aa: CASSPRPGPQGTDTQYF
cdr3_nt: TGTGCCAGCTCACCACGACCCGGGCCTCAGGGCACAGATACGCAGTATTTT

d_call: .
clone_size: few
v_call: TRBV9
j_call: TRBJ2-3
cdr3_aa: CASSVEGLLNTDTQYF
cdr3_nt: TGTGCCAGCAGCGTAGAAGGCCTTTTGAACACAGATACGCAGTATTTT

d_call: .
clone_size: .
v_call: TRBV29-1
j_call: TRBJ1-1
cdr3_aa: CSVEVEGTEAFF
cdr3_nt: TGCAGCGTTGAAGTTGAGGGGACTGAAGCTTTCTTT

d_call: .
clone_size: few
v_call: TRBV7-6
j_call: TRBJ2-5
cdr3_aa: CASKGGIGETQYF
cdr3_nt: TGTGCCAGCAAAGGGGGGATCGGAGAGACCCAGTACTTC

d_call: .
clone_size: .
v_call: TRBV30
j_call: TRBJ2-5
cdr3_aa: CAWSAWGRQYF
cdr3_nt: TGTGCCTGGAGTGCTTGGGGACGGCAGTACTTC

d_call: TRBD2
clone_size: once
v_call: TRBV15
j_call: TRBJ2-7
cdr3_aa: CATSQGSSGSYEQYF
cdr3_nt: TGTGCCACCAGCCAAGGGTCTAGCGGGAGCTACGAGCAGTACTTC

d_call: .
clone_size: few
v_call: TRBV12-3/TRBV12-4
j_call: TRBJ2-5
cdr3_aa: CASSLKAGPGVETQYF
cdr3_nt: TGTGCCAGCAGTTTAAAGGCGGGGCCGGGCGTGGAGACCCAGTACTTC

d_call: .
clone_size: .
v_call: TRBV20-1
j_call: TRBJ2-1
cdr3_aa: CSASGSRAFYNEQFF
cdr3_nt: TGCAGTGCTAGCGGGAGTAGGGCTTTCTACAATGAGCAGTTCTTC

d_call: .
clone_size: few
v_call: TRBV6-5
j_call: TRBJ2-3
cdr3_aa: CASGTVTELGADTQYF
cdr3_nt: TGTGCCAGCGGAACGGTCACAGAACTGGGCGCAGATACGCAGTATTTT

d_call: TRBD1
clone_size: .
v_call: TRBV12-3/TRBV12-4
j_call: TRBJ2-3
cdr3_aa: CASTTDRMSDTQYF
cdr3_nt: TGTGCCAGCACCACGGACAGGATGTCAGATACGCAGTATTTT

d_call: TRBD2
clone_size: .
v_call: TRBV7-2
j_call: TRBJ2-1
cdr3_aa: CASRLAGAVNEQFF
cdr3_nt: TGTGCCAGCAGGCTAGCGGGAGCGGTGAATGAGCAGTTCTTC

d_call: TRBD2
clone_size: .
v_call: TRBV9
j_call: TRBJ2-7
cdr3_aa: CASSASGRIYEQYF
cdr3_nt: TGTGCCAGCAGCGCTAGCGGGAGGATATACGAGCAGTACTTC

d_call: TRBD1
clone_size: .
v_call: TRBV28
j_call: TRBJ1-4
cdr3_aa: CASRGGDRLNEKLFF
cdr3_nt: TGTGCCAGCAGAGGTGGGGACAGACTTAATGAAAAACTGTTTTTT

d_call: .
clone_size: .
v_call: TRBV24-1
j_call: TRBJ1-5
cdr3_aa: CATRAPGNNQPQHF
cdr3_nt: TGTGCCACCAGGGCGCCGGGGAACAATCAGCCCCAGCATTTT

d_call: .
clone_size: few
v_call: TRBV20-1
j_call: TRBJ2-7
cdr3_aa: CSARTQVWSEQYF
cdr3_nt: TGCAGTGCTAGAACGCAGGTCTGGTCCGAGCAGTACTTC

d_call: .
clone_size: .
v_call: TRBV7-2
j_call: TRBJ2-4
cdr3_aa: CASSGRVVKNIQYF
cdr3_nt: TGTGCCAGCAGCGGGAGAGTTGTCAAAAACATTCAGTACTTC

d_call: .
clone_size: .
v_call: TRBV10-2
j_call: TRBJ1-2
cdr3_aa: CASSESFLGGYGYTF
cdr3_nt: TGCGCCAGCAGTGAGTCGTTTCTGGGCGGCTATGGCTACACCTTC

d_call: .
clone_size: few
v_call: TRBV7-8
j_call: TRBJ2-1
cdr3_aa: CASSVQLVRGPNEQFF
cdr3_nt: TGTGCCAGCAGCGTCCAACTAGTAAGGGGTCCCAATGAGCAGTTCTTC

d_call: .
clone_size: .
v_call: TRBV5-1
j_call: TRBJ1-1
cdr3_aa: CASTQRRGYTEAFF
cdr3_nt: TGCGCCAGCACCCAACGTCGTGGGTACACTGAAGCTTTCTTT

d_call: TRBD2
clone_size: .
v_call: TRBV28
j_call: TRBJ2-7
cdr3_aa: CASSFSQGLGGRGVEQYF
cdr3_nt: TGTGCCAGCAGTTTCTCTCAGGGATTAGGCGGGAGGGGGGTAGAGCAGTACTTC

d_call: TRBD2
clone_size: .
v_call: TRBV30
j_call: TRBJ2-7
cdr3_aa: CAWRLPSGSPYNEQYF
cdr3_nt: TGTGCCTGGAGATTGCCTAGCGGGAGTCCCTACAATGAGCAGTACTTC

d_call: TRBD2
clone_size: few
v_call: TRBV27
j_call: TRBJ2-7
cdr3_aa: CASSGGGAYEQYF
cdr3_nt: TGTGCCAGCAGTGGGGGGGGAGCCTACGAGCAGTACTTC

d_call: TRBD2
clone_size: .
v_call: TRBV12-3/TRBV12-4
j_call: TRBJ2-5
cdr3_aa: CASSFGTSGGLTQYF
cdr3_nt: TGTGCCAGCAGTTTCGGGACTAGCGGGGGGCTGACCCAGTACTTC

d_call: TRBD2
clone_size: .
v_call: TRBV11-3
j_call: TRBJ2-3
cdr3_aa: CASSVTSGSFDTQYF
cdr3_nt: TGTGCCAGCAGCGTGACTAGCGGGAGTTTCGATACGCAGTATTTT

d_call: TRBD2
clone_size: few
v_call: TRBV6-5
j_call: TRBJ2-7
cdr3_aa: CASSYLGRLGGRGYEQYF
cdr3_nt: TGTGCCAGCAGTTACCTCGGGCGGCTTGGCGGGAGAGGCTACGAGCAGTACTTC

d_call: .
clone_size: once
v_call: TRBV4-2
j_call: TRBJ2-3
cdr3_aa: CASSQAGPTDTQYF
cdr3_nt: TGTGCCAGCAGCCAAGCCGGGCCCACAGATACGCAGTATTTT